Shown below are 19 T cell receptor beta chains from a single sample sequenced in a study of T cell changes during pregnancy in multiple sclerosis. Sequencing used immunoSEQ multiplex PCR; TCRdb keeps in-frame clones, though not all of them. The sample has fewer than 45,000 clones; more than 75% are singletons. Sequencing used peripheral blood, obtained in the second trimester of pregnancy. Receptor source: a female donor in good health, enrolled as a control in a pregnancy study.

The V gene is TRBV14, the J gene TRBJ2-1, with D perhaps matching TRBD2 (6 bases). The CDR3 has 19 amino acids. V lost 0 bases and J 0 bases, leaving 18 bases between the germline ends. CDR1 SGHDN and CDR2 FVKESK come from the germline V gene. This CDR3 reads CASSQEMVEGGSSYNEQFF. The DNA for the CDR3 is TGTGCCAGCAGCCAAGAAATGGTCGAAGGAGGGAGCTCCTACAATGAGCAGTTCTTC.

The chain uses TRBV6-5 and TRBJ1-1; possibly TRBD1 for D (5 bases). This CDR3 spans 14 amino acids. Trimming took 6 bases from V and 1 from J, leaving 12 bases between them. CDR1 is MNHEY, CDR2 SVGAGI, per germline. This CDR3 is CASSQAGRNTEAFF. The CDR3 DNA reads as TGTGCCAGCAGCCAAGCGGGGCGGAACACTGAAGCTTTCTTT.

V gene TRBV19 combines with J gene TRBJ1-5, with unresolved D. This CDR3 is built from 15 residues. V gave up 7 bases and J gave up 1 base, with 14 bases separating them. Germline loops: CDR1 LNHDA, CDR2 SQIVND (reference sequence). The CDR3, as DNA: TGTGCCAGTATCCCTACGGGGAGGAGCAATCAGCCCCAGCATTTT. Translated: CASIPTGRSNQPQHF.

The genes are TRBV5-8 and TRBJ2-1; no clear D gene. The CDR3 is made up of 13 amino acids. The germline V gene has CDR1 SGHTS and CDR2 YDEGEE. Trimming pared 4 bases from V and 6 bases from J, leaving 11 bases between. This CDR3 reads CASSPISLNEQFF. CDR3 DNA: TGTGCCAGCAGCCCGATAAGCCTCAATGAGCAGTTCTTC.

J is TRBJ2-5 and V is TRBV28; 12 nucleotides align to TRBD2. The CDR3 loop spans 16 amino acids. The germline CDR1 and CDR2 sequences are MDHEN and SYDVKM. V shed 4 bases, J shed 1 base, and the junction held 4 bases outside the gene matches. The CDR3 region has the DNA TGTGCCAGCAGTTCCCGGACTAGCGGGATCCAAGAGACCCAGTACTTC. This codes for CASSSRTSGIQETQYF.

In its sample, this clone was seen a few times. CDR3 sequence (DNA): TGTGCCAGCACGACCCTCCGGGATTATGGCTACACCTTC. Its translation is CASTTLRDYGYTF. The chain carries TRBV6-6 and TRBJ1-2; D ambiguous. Trimming removed 7 bases at V and 5 bases at J, with 14 bases between. This CDR3 contains 13 residues. In germline, CDR1 is MNHNY, CDR2 SVGAGI (reference sequence).

In nucleotides, the CDR3 is TGTGCCAGTAGTATAGGGGAGACTGGGGCCAACGTCCTGACTTTC. Amino acids: CASSIGETGANVLTF. V usage is TRBV19 and J usage is TRBJ2-6, with a tentative D call TRBD2 (5 bases). Deletions cut 1 base from V and 2 bases from J, with 6 bases between. This CDR3 region has 15 residues. Germline-derived CDR1 and CDR2 are LNHDA and SQIVND (reference sequence).

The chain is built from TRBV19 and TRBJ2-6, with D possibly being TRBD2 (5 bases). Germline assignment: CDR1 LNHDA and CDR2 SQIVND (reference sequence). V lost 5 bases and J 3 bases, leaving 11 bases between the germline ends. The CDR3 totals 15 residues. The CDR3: CASSLGVDGANVLTF. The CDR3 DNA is TGTGCCAGTAGTCTCGGGGTTGATGGGGCCAACGTCCTGACTTTC.

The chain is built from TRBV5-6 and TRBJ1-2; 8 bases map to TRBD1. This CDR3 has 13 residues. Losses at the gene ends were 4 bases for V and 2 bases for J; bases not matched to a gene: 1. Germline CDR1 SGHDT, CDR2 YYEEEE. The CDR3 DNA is TGTGCCAGCAGCCGGACAGGGAACTATGGCTACACCTTC. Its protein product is CASSRTGNYGYTF. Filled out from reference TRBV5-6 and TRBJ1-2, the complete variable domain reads DAGVTQSPTHLIKTRGQQVTLRCSPKSGHDTVSWYQQALGQGPQFIFQYYEEEERQRGNFPDRFSGHQFPNYSSELNVNALLLGDSALYLCASSRTGNYGYTFGSGTRLTVV.

The CDR3 protein is CASESGRGFEQFF. The CDR3 DNA follows: TGTGCCAGCGAGAGCGGGAGGGGTTTTGAGCAGTTCTTC. The V and J genes are TRBV6-1 and TRBJ2-1; 10 nucleotides agree with TRBD2. This CDR3 is built from 13 residues. V lost 8 bases and J lost 9; bases outside the gene matches: 7. Germline values: CDR1 MNHNS, CDR2 SASEGT.

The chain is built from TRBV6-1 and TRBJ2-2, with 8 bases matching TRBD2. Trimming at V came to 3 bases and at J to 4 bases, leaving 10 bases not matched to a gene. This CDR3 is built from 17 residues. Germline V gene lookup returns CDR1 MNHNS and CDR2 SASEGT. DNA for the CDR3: TGTGCCAGCAGTGAGATACTAGCGGCCCTGGGCACCGGGGAGCTGTTTTTT. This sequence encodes CASSEILAALGTGELFF.

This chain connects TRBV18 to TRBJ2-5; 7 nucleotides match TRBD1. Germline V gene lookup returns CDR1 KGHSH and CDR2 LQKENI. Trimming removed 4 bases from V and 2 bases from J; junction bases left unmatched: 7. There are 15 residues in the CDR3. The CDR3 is CASSQTQGLQETQYF. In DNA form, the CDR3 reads TGTGCCAGCTCACAGACACAGGGGCTGCAAGAGACCCAGTACTTC. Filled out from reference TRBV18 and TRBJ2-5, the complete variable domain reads NAGVMQNPRHLVRRRGQEARLRCSPMKGHSHVYWYRQLPEEGLKFMVYLQKENIIDESGMPKERFSAEFPKEGPSILRIQQVVRGDSAAYFCASSQTQGLQETQYFGPGTRLLVL.

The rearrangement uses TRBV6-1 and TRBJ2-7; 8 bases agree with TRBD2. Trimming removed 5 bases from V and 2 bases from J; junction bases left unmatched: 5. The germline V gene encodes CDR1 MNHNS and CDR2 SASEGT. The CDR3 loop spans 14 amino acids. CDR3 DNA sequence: TGTGCCAGCAGTTCCGGGACTAGACCCTACGAGCAGTACTTC. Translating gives CASSSGTRPYEQYF.

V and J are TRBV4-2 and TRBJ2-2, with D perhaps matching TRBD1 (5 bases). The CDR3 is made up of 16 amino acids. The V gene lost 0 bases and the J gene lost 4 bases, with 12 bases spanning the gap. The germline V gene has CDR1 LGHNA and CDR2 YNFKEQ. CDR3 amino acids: CASSQDQTVVTGELFF. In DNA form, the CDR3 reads TGTGCCAGCAGCCAAGATCAGACAGTCGTCACCGGGGAGCTGTTTTTT.

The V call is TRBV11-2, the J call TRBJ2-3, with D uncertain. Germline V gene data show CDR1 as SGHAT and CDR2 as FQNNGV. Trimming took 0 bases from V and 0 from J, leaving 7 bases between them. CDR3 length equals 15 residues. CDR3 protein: CASSLDGSSTDTQYF. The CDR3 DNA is TGTGCCAGCAGCTTAGACGGGTCTAGCACAGATACGCAGTATTTT.

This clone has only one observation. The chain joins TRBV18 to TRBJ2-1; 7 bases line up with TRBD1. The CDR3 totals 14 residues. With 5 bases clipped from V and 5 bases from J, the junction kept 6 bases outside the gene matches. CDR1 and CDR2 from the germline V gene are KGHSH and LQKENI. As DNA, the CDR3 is TGTGCCAGCTCAGACAGGGCTAAGGACAATGAGCAGTTCTTC. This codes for CASSDRAKDNEQFF.

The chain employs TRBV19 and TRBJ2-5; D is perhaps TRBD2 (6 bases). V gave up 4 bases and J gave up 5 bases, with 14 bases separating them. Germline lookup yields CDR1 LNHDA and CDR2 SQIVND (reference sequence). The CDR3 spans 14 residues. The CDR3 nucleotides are TGTGCCAGTAGTAAGTCTGCGGGGTTGGAGACCCAGTACTTC. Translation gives CASSKSAGLETQYF. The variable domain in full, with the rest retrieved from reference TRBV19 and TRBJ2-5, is DGGITQSPKYLFRKEGQNVTLSCEQNLNHDAMYWYRQDPGQGLRLIYYSQIVNDFQKGDIAEGYSVSREKKESFPLTVTSAQKNPTAFYLCASSKSAGLETQYFGPGTRLLVL.

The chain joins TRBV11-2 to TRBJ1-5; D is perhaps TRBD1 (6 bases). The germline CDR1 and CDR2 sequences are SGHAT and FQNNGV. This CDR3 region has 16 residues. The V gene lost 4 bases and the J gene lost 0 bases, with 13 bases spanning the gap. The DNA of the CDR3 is TGTGCCAGCAGCTGGGGGGGGGCAGATAGCAATCAGCCCCAGCATTTT. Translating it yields CASSWGGADSNQPQHF.

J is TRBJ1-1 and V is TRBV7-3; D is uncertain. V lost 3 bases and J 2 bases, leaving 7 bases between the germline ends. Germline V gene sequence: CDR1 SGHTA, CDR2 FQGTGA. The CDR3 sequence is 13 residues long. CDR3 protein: CASSFRRNTEAFF. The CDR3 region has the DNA TGTGCCAGCAGCTTTCGGAGAAACACTGAAGCTTTCTTT.